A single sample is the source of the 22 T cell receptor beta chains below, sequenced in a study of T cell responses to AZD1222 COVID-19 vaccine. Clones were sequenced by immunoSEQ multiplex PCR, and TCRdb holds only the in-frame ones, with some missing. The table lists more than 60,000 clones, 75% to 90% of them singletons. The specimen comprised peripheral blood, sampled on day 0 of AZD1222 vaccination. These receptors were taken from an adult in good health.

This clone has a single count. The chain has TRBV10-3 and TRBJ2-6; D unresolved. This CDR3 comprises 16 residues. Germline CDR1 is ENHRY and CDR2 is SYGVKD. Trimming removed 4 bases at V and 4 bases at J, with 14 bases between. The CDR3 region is CAISGTYTSGANVLTF. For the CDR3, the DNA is TGTGCCATCAGTGGGACCTACACGAGCGGGGCCAACGTCCTGACTTTC.

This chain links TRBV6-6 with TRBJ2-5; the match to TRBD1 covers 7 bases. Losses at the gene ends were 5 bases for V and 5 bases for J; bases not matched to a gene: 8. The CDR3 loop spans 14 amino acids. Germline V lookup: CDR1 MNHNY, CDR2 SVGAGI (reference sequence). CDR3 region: CASSGQDSGETQYF. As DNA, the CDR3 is TGTGCCAGCAGTGGACAGGATTCGGGCGAGACCCAGTACTTC.

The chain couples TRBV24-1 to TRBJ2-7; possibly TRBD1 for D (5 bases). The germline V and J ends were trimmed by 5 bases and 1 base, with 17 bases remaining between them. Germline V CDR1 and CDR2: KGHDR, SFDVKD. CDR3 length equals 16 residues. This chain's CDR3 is CATSAEGQPLSYEQYF. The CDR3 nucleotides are TGTGCCACCAGTGCGGAAGGACAACCACTGTCCTACGAGCAGTACTTC.

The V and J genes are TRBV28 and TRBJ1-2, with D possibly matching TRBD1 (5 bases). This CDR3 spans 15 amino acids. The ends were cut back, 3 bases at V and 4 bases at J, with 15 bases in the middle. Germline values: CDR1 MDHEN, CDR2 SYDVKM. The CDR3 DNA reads TGTGCCAGCAGTTTTGCCGGGGGAGTAGGCTATGGCTACACCTTC. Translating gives CASSFAGGVGYGYTF.

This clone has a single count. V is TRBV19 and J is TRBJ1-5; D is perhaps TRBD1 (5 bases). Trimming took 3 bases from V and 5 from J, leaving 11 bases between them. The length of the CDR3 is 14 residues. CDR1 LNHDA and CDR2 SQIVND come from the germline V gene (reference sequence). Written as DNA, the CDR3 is TGTGCCAGTAGTATTCAGGGAGAAGATCAGCCCCAGCATTTT. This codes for CASSIQGEDQPQHF.

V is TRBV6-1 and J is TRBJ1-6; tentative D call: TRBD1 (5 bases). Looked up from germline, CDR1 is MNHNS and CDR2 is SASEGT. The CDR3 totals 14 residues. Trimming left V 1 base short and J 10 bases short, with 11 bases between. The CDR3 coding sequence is TGTGCCAGCAGTGAAGAGGGAAGGGGCTCACCCCTCCACTTT. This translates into CASSEEGRGSPLHF.

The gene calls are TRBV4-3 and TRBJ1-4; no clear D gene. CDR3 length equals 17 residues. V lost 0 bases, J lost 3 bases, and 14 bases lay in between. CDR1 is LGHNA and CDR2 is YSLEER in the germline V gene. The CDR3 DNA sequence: TGCGCCAGCAGCCAAGATTTGATGAGTAGGGCTAATGAAAAACTGTTTTTT. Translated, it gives CASSQDLMSRANEKLFF.

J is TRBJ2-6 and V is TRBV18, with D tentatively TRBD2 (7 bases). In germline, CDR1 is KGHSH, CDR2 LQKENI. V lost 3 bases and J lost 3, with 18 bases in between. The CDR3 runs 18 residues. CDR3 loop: CASSPLGAGADGANVLTF. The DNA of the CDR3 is TGTGCCAGCTCACCTCTGGGGGCGGGAGCGGATGGGGCCAACGTCCTGACTTTC.

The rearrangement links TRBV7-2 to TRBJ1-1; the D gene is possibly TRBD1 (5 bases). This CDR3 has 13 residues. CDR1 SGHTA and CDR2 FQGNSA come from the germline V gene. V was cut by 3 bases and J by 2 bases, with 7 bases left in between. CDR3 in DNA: TGTGCCAGCAGCTTGACAGTAAACACTGAAGCTTTCTTT. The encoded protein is CASSLTVNTEAFF.

This CDR3 is CASSKISDTLGGYTF. For the CDR3, the DNA is TGTGCCAGTAGTAAAATTTCCGACACACTGGGCGGCTACACCTTC. The chain recombines TRBV19 with TRBJ1-2, with D unclear. V gave up 4 bases and J gave up 8 bases, with 20 bases separating them. This CDR3 has 15 residues. Germline CDR1 and CDR2: LNHDA and SQIVND (reference sequence).

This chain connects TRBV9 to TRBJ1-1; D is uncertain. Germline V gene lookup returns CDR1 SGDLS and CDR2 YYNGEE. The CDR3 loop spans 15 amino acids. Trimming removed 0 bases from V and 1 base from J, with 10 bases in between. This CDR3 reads CASSVEARPNTEAFF. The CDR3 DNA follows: TGTGCCAGCAGCGTAGAGGCCAGGCCGAACACTGAAGCTTTCTTT.

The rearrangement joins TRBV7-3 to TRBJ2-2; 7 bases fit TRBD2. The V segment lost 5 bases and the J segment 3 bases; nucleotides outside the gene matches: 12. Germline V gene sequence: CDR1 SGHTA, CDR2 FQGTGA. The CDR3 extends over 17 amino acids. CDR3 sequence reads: CASSTPRGVADTGELFF. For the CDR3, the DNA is TGTGCCAGCAGCACGCCACGGGGGGTTGCGGACACCGGGGAGCTGTTTTTT.

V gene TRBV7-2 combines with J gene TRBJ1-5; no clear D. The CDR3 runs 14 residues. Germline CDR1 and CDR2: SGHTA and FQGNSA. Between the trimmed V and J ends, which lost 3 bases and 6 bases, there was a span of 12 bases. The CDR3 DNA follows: TGTGCCAGCAGCTTGAGGACGGAGGGTCAGCCCCAGCATTTT. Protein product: CASSLRTEGQPQHF.

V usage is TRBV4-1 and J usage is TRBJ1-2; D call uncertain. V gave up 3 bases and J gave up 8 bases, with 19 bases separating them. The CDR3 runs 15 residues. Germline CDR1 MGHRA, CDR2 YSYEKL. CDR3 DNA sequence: TGCGCCAGCAGCCAGGTTGACTCAACCCATAAAGGCTACACCTTC. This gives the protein CASSQVDSTHKGYTF.

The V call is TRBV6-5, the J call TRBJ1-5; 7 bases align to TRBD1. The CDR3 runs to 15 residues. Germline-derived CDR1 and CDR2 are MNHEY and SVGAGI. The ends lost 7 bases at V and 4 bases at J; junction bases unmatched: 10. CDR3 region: CASIPDREANQPQHF. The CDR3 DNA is TGTGCCAGCATTCCCGACAGGGAGGCGAATCAGCCCCAGCATTTT.

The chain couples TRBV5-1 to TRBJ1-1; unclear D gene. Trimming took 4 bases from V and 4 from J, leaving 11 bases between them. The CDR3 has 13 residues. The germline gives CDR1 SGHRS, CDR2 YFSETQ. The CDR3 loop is CASSPDRRTEAFF. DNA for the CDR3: TGCGCCAGCAGCCCAGACCGCCGCACTGAAGCTTTCTTT.

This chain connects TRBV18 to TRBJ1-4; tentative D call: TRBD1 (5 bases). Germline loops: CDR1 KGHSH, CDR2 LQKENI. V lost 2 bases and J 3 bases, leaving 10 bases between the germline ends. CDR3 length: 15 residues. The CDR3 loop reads CASSPSGGANEKLFF. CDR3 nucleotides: TGTGCCAGCTCACCATCCGGGGGAGCTAATGAAAAACTGTTTTTT.

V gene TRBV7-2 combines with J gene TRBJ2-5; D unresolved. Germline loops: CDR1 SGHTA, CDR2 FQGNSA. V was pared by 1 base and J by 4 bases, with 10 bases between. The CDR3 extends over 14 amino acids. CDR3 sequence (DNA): TGTGCCAGCAGCTTAGTGGGCGAAGGAGAGACCCAGTACTTC. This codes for CASSLVGEGETQYF.

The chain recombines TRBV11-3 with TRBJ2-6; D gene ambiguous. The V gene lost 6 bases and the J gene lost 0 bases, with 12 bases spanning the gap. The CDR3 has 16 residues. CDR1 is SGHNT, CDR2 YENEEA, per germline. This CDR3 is CASSRRLSSGANVLTF. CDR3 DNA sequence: TGTGCCAGCAGTCGACGGCTCAGCTCTGGGGCCAACGTCCTGACTTTC.

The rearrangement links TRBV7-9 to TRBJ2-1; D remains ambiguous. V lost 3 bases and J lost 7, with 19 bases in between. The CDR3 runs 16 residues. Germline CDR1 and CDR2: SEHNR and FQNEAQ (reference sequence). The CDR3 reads CASSFFGGHLLNEQFF. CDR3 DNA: TGTGCCAGCAGCTTTTTCGGTGGCCATTTGTTGAATGAGCAGTTCTTC.

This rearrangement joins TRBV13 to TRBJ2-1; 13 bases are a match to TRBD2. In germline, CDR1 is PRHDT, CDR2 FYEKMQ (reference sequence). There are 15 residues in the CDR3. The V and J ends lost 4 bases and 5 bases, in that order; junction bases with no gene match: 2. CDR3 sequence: CASSSGLAGDNEQFF. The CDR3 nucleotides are TGTGCCAGCAGCTCCGGACTAGCGGGAGACAATGAGCAGTTCTTC.

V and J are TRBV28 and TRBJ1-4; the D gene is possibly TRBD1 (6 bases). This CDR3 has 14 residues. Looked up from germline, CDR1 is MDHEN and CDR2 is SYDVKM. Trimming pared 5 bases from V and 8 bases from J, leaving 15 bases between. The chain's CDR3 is CASSKGGPPEKLFF. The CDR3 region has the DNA TGTGCCAGCAGTAAAGGGGGACCCCCAGAAAAACTGTTTTTT.